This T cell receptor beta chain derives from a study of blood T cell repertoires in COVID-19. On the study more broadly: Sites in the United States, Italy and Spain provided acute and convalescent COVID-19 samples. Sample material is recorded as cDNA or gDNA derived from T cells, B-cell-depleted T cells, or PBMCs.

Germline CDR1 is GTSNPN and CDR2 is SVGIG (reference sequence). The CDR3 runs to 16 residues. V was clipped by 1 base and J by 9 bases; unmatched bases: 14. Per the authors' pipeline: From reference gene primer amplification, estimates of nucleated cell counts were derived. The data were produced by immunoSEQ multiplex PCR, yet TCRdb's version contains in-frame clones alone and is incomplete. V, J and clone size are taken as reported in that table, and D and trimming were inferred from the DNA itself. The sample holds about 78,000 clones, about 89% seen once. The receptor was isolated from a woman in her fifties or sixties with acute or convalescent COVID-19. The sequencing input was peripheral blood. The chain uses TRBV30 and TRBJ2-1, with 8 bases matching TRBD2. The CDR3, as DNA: TGTGCCTGGAGTGGACGCAGCGGGAGTAAGGGCGTTGAGCAGTTCTTC. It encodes CAWSGRSGSKGVEQFF.